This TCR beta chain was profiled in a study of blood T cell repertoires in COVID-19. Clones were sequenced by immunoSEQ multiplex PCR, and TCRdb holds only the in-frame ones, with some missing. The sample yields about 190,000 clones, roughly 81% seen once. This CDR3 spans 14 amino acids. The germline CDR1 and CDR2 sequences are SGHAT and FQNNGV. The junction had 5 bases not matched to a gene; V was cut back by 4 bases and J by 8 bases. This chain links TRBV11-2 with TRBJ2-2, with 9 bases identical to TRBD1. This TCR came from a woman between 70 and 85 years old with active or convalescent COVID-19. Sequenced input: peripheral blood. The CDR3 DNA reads TGTGCCAGCAGCTCACAGGGGGCGCGGGGGGAGCTGTTTTTT. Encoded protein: CASSSQGARGELFF. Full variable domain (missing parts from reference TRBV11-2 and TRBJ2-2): EAGVAQSPRYKIIEKRQSVAFWCNPISGHATLYWYQQILGQGPKLLIQFQNNGVVDDSQLPKDRFSAERLKGVDSTLKIQPAKLEDSAVYLCASSSQGARGELFFGEGSRLTVL.